These 10 T cell receptor beta chains originate from one sample sequenced in a study of T cell responses to AZD1222 COVID-19 vaccine. Here immunoSEQ multiplex PCR was the method, and the copy in TCRdb shows in-frame clones only, minus some. The data contain more than 80,000 clones, around nine tenths of them singletons. The sample here was peripheral blood, taken 28 days after the second AZD1222 dose. The source of these receptors is an adult who received the AZD1222 COVID-19 vaccine.

The rearrangement uses TRBV7-9 and TRBJ1-1; 9 bases align to TRBD1. J lost 1 base, V lost 2 bases, and 14 bases had no gene match. Germline lookup yields CDR1 SEHNR and CDR2 FQNEAQ (reference sequence). CDR3 length: 19 residues. The CDR3 protein is CASSLPLLYRGRGNTEAFF. CDR3 in DNA: TGTGCCAGCAGCTTACCGTTGTTGTACAGGGGGCGGGGGAACACTGAAGCTTTCTTT.

The V call is TRBV27, the J call TRBJ2-7; D might be TRBD2 (5 bases). Germline loops: CDR1 MNHEY, CDR2 SMNVEV (reference sequence). The CDR3 totals 13 residues. V lost 7 bases and J lost 0, with 10 bases in between. The CDR3 nucleotides are TGTGCCAGCATGAGGGTCAGCTCCTACGAGCAGTACTTC. The encoded protein is CASMRVSSYEQYF.

The chain is built from TRBV7-3 and TRBJ2-2; tentatively, D is TRBD2 (5 bases). V lost 3 bases to trimming and J lost 2 bases, with 13 bases between them. Germline assignment: CDR1 SGHTA and CDR2 FQGTGA. The CDR3 consists of 16 residues. CDR3 region: CASSLKRAGNTGELFF. The CDR3 DNA follows: TGTGCCAGCAGCTTGAAACGGGCGGGTAACACCGGGGAGCTGTTTTTT.

The V call is TRBV6-1, the J call TRBJ2-7; TRBD2 aligns across 8 bases. The V gene's germline CDR1 is MNHNS and CDR2 SASEGT. The V segment lost 0 bases and the J segment 2 bases; nucleotides outside the gene matches: 6. This CDR3 comprises 16 residues. This CDR3 is CASSEAMNGGAYEQYF. The CDR3 bases are TGTGCCAGCAGTGAAGCTATGAACGGGGGGGCCTACGAGCAGTACTTC.

The V gene is TRBV5-5, the J gene TRBJ1-2; D is ambiguous. This CDR3 has 15 residues. Germline-derived CDR1 and CDR2 are SGHKS and YYEKEE (reference sequence). Trimming took off 4 bases at V and 5 bases at J, with 18 bases between the two ends. The CDR3 is CASSAEVSPRYGYTF. CDR3 DNA: TGTGCCAGCAGCGCGGAGGTTTCGCCGCGATATGGCTACACCTTC.

The chain carries TRBV2 and TRBJ1-1, with D possibly matching TRBD1 (6 bases). V lost 7 bases, J lost 1 base, and 16 bases lay in between. CDR1 and CDR2 from the germline V gene are SNHLY and FYNNEI. This CDR3 comprises 15 residues. CDR3: CASTLSPQGNTEAFF. Written as DNA, the CDR3 is TGTGCCAGCACCCTCTCACCACAGGGGAACACTGAAGCTTTCTTT.

J is TRBJ2-3 and V is TRBV6-1; 12 bases fit TRBD2. The CDR3 has 16 amino acids. CDR1 is MNHNS, CDR2 SASEGT, per germline. V lost 5 bases, J lost 3 bases, and 6 bases stayed unmatched. In DNA form, the CDR3 reads TGTGCCAGCAGTAAAGAGACTAGCGGGGGAACAGATACGCAGTATTTT. This translates into CASSKETSGGTDTQYF.

The chain uses TRBV10-3 and TRBJ2-5; D assignment may be TRBD1 or TRBD2 (5 bases each). The ends were cut back, 5 bases at V and 2 bases at J, with 15 bases in the middle. This CDR3 has 15 residues. Germline V lookup: CDR1 ENHRY, CDR2 SYGVKD. Written as DNA, the CDR3 is TGTGCCATCAGTCCCAAGGGGAGTCCACAAGAGACCCAGTACTTC. It codes for CAISPKGSPQETQYF.

The CDR3 DNA follows: TGTGCCTGGAGTGTAGGGGGGGCTGGCAATCAGCCCCAGCATTTT. Translating it yields CAWSVGGAGNQPQHF. The rearrangement links TRBV30 to TRBJ1-5, with a tentative D call TRBD1 (6 bases). V was shortened by 0 bases and J by 2 bases, with 11 bases between the two germline ends. The CDR3 length is 15 residues. Germline CDR1 is GTSNPN and CDR2 is SVGIG (reference sequence).

The rearrangement joins TRBV21-1 to TRBJ1-5. TRBV21-1 represents a pseudogene. This CDR3 contains 16 residues. The CDR3 here is CASSKASRQGLQPQHF. CDR3 nucleotides: TGTGCCAGCAGCAAAGCTTCCAGGCAGGGACTTCAGCCCCAGCATTTT.